The sequence of this T cell receptor beta chain was determined in a study of T cell responses to AZD1222 COVID-19 vaccine listed by TCRdb under 2021. Looking at the study overall: A total of 240 or so trial participants underwent TCR sequencing, of whom more than 200 had received two doses of AZD1222 and 26 had received two doses of the MenACWY control vaccine. Trial participants were enrolled into age subgroups of 18-55, 56-69 and 70-plus years, which contained around 150, 29 and 61 TCR-sequenced participants, respectively. What the research found in general, with its limitations: Reportedly, almost half of the unique spike-specific TCRs recognized epitopes lying outside the regions that are mutated in the B.1.351 and B.1.1.7 variants. CD4 TCRs associated with the vaccine covered the entire spike protein, and the dominant responses were in regions 160-218 and 743-854. Most participants were white British and females outnumbered males, and the authors suggested that clonal diversity may have been underestimated. A significant rise in spike-specific TCR breadth and depth was observed after two AZD1222 doses relative to day 0 and relative to MenACWY recipients. Conclusions about previously exposed vaccinees were limited because only a handful of AZD1222 recipients were SARS-CoV-2 seropositive at baseline. In the small 56-69-year group, the increase in depth fell short of significance, most likely because of low power. Because no samples from the day 14 peak response were available, repertoires could be characterized only after the peak T cell response.

The sample's time point label, decoded: about 28 days (+/-7) after the second vaccine dose. The sample's treatment or condition label is to be understood as: meningococcal conjugate vaccine given as trial control. Vaccinee samples came from UK trials COV001 and COV002, including a single-blind randomized controlled phase 2/3 trial of AZD1222 (ChAdOx1 nCoV-19) in healthy adults. For TCRbeta chain sequencing, PBMC samples from trial participants were taken at day 0 and at day 28 after the second dose. Worth noting for this clone: Its target antigen remains unknown. The record has no base qualities; no much larger clone is one base away.

Inclusive of the bounding cysteine and phenylalanine, the CDR3 is 12 residues long. Left in the record is the CDR3 DNA by itself, 36 bases read in frame from the first base. V lost 7 bases and J lost 3 bases; the stretch between them is 8 bases long. The CDR3 regions of human TCRbeta chains were analyzed by immunosequencing. Regarding the original processing steps: TCRs in the repertoires were compared against a reference library of SARS-CoV-2-specific TCRs that had been generated with the MIRA antigen-specificity platform. Breadth meant the fraction of unique TCRs that were SARS-CoV-2-associated, whereas depth meant the fraction of total T cells that were SARS-CoV-2-associated. Using the MIRA data, every spike-specific TCR was mapped to the spike region that the TCR reacted to and assigned to either a CD4 or a CD8 class. Log10-transformed breadth and depth values were compared by one-way ANOVA with Sidak's multiple comparisons tests. TCRdb provides this immuneACCESS table in a form limited to in-frame rearrangements. Some clones are lacking; in checked studies, under half of them reflect an unresolved V gene, and why the rest are absent is not known. The DNA gave D and trimming, while V, J and clone size come from that table. Recorded for this sample are some 180,000 clones; approximately 94% of them occurred a single time. Of the sample, around 3.6% is held by the ten largest clones.

The TCR sequence derives from an adult who received the MenACWY meningococcal vaccine as a control. The sequences come from peripheral blood, collected 28 days after the second dose of the MenACWY control vaccine. The V gene is TRBV12-3 or TRBV12-4 and the J gene is TRBJ2-3, with no confidently assigned D gene. CDR3 reads: CASTLGTDTQYF. The sequenced DNA is TGTGCCAGCACCCTAGGTACAGATACGCAGTATTTT.